The 11 T cell receptor beta chains below were found in one sample sequenced in a study of blood T cell repertoires in COVID-19. Some clones are missing from TCRdb's copy, which holds only in-frame ones; the method was immunoSEQ multiplex PCR. The table has 90,000 to 130,000 clones, approximately 80% seen once. Source material: peripheral blood. The source is a woman in her seventies with acute or convalescent COVID-19.

J is TRBJ1-2 and V is TRBV5-1; maybe TRBD1 (6 bases). Trimming took off 5 bases at V and 2 bases at J, with 16 bases between the two ends. The CDR3 is made up of 15 amino acids. In germline, CDR1 is SGHRS, CDR2 YFSETQ. The CDR3 nucleotides read TGCGCCAGCAGTTTTACAGGGAACTCAAACTATGGCTACACCTTC. This gives the protein CASSFTGNSNYGYTF.

This clone was observed a few times. The gene calls are TRBV6-5 and TRBJ1-5; a weak D match, TRBD1 (6 bases). CDR1 is MNHEY, CDR2 SVGAGI, per germline. The CDR3 totals 15 residues. Trimming removed 6 bases at V and 0 bases at J, with 12 bases between. The CDR3 here is CASSVDRNSNQPQHF. CDR3 in DNA: TGTGCCAGCAGCGTTGACAGGAATAGCAATCAGCCCCAGCATTTT.

This clone has just a few counts. V gene TRBV11-2 combines with J gene TRBJ1-2; 7 nucleotides match TRBD1. Germline V gene lookup returns CDR1 SGHAT and CDR2 FQNNGV. The CDR3 runs to 14 residues. J was trimmed by 5 bases and V by 3 bases; bases with no gene match: 6. CDR3 nucleotides: TGTGCCAGCAGCTTCGACAGGGTCGGGTATGGCTACACCTTC. It yields the protein CASSFDRVGYGYTF.

The chain has TRBV6-1 and TRBJ1-1; maybe TRBD1 (5 bases). V dropped 1 base and J dropped 4 bases, with 13 bases sitting between them. The germline CDR1 and CDR2 sequences are MNHNS and SASEGT. The CDR3 is made up of 15 amino acids. CDR3 nucleotide sequence: TGTGCCAGCAGTGAAGGGGGCAGCTTGTCCACTGAAGCTTTCTTT. Amino acid sequence: CASSEGGSLSTEAFF.

The V gene is TRBV6-5, the J gene TRBJ1-1, with D possibly being TRBD1 (5 bases). Germline V gene data show CDR1 as MNHEY and CDR2 as SVGAGI. The CDR3 is 13 amino acids. V was trimmed by 4 bases and J by 3 bases, leaving 9 bases between them. The chain's CDR3 is CASSFGGDTEAFF. CDR3 nucleotide sequence: TGTGCCAGCAGTTTCGGGGGTGACACTGAAGCTTTCTTT.

V and J are TRBV11-2 and TRBJ1-4; 10 positions match TRBD1. This CDR3 is built from 16 residues. Trimming cost V 0 bases and J 7 bases; bases outside gene matches: 5. Per the germline V gene, CDR1 is SGHAT and CDR2 is FQNNGV. CDR3 nucleotide sequence: TGTGCCAGCAGCTTAGATCAAGGACAGGGGGGTGAAAAACTGTTTTTT. Amino acid sequence: CASSLDQGQGGEKLFF.

The rearrangement uses TRBV3-1 (or the pseudogene TRBV3-2) and TRBJ2-1; TRBD2 matches at 8 bases. This CDR3 contains 15 residues. From germline, CDR1 is LGHDT and CDR2 YNNKEL (reference sequence). Germline trimming cut 8 bases from V and 7 bases from J; bases unmatched to any gene: 13. CDR3 bases: TGTGCCAGCGGCCGGGGGAGCGGGAGAGGTAATGAGCAGTTCTTC. Amino acid sequence: CASGRGSGRGNEQFF.

The chain links TRBV2 to TRBJ2-3; D is undetermined. The germline V gene encodes CDR1 SNHLY and CDR2 FYNNEI. Trimming left V 5 bases short and J 3 bases short, with 21 bases between. CDR3 length: 17 amino acids. The CDR3 coding sequence is TGTGCCAGCAGTCTTGGGCCCCCCGTTGGAAGGACAGATACGCAGTATTTT. It yields the protein CASSLGPPVGRTDTQYF.

The chain is built from TRBV24-1 and TRBJ2-7; 11 positions match TRBD1. Germline CDR1 and CDR2: KGHDR and SFDVKD. V lost 3 bases to trimming and J lost 5 bases; unmatched junction nucleotides: 5. The CDR3 has 15 residues. The CDR3 DNA sequence: TGTGCCACCAGTGATGCGGGGACAGGGGGGGACGAGCAGTACTTC. Translating gives CATSDAGTGGDEQYF.

This clone appeared a few times. This rearrangement joins TRBV4-1 to TRBJ1-2, with TRBD1 identical over 9 bases. CDR1 MGHRA and CDR2 YSYEKL come from the germline V gene. The V gene end was trimmed by 4 bases and the J gene end by 8 bases; junction bases not matched to a gene: 11. The CDR3 is 15 amino acids. The DNA of the CDR3 is TGCGCCAGCAGCCTATTGACAGGGGGGTCGGGAGGCTACACCTTC. Its translation: CASSLLTGGSGGYTF.

The V and J genes are TRBV6-5 and TRBJ2-7, with 10 bases identical to TRBD2. V was clipped by 6 bases and J by 3 bases; unmatched bases: 8. Germline V gene data show CDR1 as MNHEY and CDR2 as SVGAGI. CDR3 length: 15 residues. CDR3 DNA: TGTGCCAGCAGGCTGGGGACTAGCGCATTCTACGAGCAGTACTTC. Protein product: CASRLGTSAFYEQYF.